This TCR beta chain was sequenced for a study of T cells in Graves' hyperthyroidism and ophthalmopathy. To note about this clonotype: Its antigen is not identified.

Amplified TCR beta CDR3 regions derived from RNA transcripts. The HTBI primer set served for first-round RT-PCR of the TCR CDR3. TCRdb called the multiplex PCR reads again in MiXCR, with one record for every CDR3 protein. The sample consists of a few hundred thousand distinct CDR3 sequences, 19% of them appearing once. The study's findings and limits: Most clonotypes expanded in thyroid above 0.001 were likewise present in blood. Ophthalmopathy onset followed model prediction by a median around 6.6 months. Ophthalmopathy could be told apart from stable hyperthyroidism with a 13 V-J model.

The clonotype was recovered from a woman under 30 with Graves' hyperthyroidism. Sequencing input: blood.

DNA for the CDR3: TGCAGTGCTAGGGGGACTAGCGGGGGCAGCTCCTACGAGCAGTACTTC. Translated: CSARGTSGGSSYEQYF. The chain links TRBV20-1 to TRBJ2-7; TRBD2 matches 14 bases. This CDR3 is 16 amino acids long. Germline lookup yields CDR1 DFQATT and CDR2 SNEGSKA (reference sequence). Trimming at V came to 3 bases and at J to 0 bases, leaving 4 bases not matched to a gene.